A single sample gave rise to the 4 T cell receptor beta chains below, sequenced in a study of early T cells in non-severe SARS-CoV-2 infection (dated by TCRdb to the early 2020s). Receptors were amplified or captured by 5' RACE. Sequencing instrument: NextSeq 500. TCRdb passed the public sequencing reads through fastp at Q25 and MiXCR, retaining productive beta sequences. Here each entry gathers all rows of one CDR3 protein and keeps the most common genes and DNA. A total of approximately 83,000 distinct CDR3 sequences appear in this sample, around an eighth of them only once. The ten largest clones capture approximately 3.3% of the sample. What was sequenced was whole blood. These TCRs come from an adult who was a healthcare worker with PCR-confirmed SARS-CoV-2 infection or an uninfected control (not recorded which).

The chain links TRBV5-1 to TRBJ2-1; tentative D call: TRBD2 (5 bases). Between the trimmed V and J ends, which lost 1 base and 9 bases, there was a span of 11 bases. The CDR3 has 13 residues. Germline V lookup: CDR1 SGHRS, CDR2 YFSETQ. CDR3 residues: CASSLWLAGEQFF. In DNA form, the CDR3 reads TGCGCCAGCAGCTTGTGGCTAGCCGGTGAGCAGTTCTTC.

This clonotype was seen more than once but under ten times. This chain uses TRBV5-6 with TRBJ2-1; possibly TRBD1 or TRBD2 for D (5 bases each). The CDR3 length is 13 residues. Germline-derived CDR1 and CDR2 are SGHDT and YYEEEE. Trimming pared 3 bases from V and 9 bases from J, leaving 13 bases between. CDR3 in DNA: TGTGCCAGCAGCTCCTATCCTGGGGGTGAGCAGTTCTTC. This sequence encodes CASSSYPGGEQFF.

This clonotype was counted at least ten times. The chain uses TRBV7-9 and TRBJ1-2, with TRBD1 matching over 12 bases. The CDR3 length is 16 residues. Germline lookup yields CDR1 SEHNR and CDR2 FQNEAQ (reference sequence). The V gene end was trimmed by 7 bases and the J gene end by 7 bases; junction bases not matched to a gene: 13. The CDR3 region is CASNRGDRGLVGGYTF. CDR3 in DNA: TGTGCCAGCAACCGAGGGGACAGGGGGCTTGTTGGTGGCTACACCTTC.

This clonotype was counted at least ten times. This chain uses TRBV23-1 with TRBJ2-1, with TRBD2 identical over 8 bases. TRBV23-1 has ORF status, its function being uncertain. CDR3 length: 14 residues. The V and J ends lost 6 bases and 6 bases, in that order; junction bases with no gene match: 7. CDR3 protein: CASRREGSFNEQFF. The CDR3 DNA is TGCGCCAGCAGACGGGAGGGCTCATTCAATGAGCAGTTCTTC.